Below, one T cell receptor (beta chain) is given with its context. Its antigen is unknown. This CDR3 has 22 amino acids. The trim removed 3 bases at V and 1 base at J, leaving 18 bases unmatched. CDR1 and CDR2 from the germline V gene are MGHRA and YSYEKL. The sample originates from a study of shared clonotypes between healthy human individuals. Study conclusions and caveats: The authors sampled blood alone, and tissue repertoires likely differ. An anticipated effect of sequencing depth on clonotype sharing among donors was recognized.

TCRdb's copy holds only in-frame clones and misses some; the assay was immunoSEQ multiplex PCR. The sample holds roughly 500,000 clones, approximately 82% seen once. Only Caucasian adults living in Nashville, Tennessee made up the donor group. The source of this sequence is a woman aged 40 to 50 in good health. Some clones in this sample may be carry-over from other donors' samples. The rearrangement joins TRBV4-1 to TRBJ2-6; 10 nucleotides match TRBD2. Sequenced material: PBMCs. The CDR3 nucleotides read TGCGCCAGCAGCCAGACCGGAATAGCGGGAGGAGAGGGCCGGTCTGGGGCCAACGTCCTGACTTTC. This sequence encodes CASSQTGIAGGEGRSGANVLTF.